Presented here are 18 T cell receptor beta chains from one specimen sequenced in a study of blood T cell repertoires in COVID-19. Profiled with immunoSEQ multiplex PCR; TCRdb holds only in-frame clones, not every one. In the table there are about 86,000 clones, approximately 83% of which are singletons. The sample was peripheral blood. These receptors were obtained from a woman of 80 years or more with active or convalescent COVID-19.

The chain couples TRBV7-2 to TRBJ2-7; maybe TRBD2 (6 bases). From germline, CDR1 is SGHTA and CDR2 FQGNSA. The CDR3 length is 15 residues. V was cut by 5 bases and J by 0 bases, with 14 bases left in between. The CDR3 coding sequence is TGTGCCAGCAGCCACAATAGCGGAACCTCCTACGAGCAGTACTTC. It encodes CASSHNSGTSYEQYF.

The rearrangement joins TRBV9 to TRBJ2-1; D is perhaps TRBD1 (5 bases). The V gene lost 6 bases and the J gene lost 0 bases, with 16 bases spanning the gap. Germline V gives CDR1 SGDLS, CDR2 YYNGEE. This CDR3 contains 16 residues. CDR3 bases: TGTGCCAGCACCCAGGGCACTTCGAGCTCCTACAATGAGCAGTTCTTC. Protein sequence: CASTQGTSSSYNEQFF.

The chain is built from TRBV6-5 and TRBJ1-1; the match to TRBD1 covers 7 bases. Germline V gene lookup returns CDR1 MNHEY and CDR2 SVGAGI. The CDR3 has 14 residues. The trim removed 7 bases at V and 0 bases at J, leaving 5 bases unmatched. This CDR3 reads CASTVDRLNTEAFF. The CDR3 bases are TGTGCCAGCACCGTGGACAGGTTGAACACTGAAGCTTTCTTT.

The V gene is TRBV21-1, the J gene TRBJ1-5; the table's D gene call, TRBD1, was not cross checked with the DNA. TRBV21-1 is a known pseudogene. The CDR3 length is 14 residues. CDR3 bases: TGTGCCAGCAGCCACTTACAGGGGTCTCAGCCCCAGCATTTT. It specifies CASSHLQGSQPQHF.

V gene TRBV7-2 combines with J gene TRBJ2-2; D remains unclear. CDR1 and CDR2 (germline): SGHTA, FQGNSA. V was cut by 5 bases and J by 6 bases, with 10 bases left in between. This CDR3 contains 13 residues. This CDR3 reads CASSPPYAGELFF. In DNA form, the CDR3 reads TGTGCCAGCAGCCCCCCCTACGCCGGGGAGCTGTTTTTT. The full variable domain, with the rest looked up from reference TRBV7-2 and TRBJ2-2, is GAGVSQSPSNKVTEKGKDVELRCDPISGHTALYWYRQSLGQGLEFLIYFQGNSAPDKSGLPSDRFSAERTGGSVSTLTIQRTQQEDSAVYLCASSPPYAGELFFGEGSRLTVL.

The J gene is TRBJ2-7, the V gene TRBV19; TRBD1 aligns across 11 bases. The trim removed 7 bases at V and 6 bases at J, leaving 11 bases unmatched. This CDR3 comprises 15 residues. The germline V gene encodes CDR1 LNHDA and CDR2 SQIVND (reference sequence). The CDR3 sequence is CASTTSPGQGVEQYF. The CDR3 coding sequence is TGTGCCAGTACCACCTCCCCGGGACAGGGGGTCGAGCAGTACTTC.

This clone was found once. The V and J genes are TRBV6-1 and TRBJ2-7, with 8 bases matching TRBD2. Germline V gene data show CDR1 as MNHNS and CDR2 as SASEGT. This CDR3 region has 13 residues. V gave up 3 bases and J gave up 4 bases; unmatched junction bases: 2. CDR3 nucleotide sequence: TGTGCCAGCAGTGAGCAGCGGGGGTACGAGCAGTACTTC. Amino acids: CASSEQRGYEQYF.

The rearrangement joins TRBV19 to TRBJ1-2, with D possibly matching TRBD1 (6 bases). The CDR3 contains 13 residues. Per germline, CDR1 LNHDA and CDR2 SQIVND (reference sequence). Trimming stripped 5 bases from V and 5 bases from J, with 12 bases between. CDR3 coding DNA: TGTGCCAGTAGTTCCGGCAGGGGTTATGGCTACACCTTC. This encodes CASSSGRGYGYTF.

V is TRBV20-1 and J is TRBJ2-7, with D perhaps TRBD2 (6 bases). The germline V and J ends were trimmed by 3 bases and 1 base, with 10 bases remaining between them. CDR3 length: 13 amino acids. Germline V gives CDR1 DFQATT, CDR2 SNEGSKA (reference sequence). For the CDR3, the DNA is TGCAGTGCTAGTAGTGGGAGGTCCTACGAGCAGTACTTC. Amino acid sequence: CSASSGRSYEQYF.

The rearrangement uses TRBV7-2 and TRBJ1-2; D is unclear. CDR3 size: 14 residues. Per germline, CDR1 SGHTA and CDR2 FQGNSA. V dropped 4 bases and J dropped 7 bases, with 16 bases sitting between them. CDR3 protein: CASSSGVSEGGYTF. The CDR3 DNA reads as TGTGCCAGCAGCTCAGGAGTATCCGAGGGTGGCTACACCTTC.

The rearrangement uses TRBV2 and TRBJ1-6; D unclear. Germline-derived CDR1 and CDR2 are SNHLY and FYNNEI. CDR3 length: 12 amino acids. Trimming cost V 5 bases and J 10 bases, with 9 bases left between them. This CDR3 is CASSSAGSPLHF. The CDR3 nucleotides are TGTGCCAGCAGTAGCGCGGGGTCACCCCTCCACTTT.

This CDR3 reads CASSARLGKGYEQYF. The CDR3 DNA reads as TGTGCCAGTAGTGCCCGACTAGGAAAAGGCTACGAGCAGTACTTC. The V gene is TRBV19, the J gene TRBJ2-7, with TRBD2 as a possible D gene (6 bases). V lost 5 bases and J lost 3, with 17 bases in between. The CDR3 extends over 15 amino acids. Looked up from germline, CDR1 is LNHDA and CDR2 is SQIVND (reference sequence).

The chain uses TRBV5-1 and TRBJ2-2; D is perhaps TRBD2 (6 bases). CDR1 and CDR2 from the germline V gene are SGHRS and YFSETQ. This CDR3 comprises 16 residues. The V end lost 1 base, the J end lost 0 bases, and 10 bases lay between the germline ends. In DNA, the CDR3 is TGCGCCAGCAGCTTGCGGCGGGGAACGAACACCGGGGAGCTGTTTTTT. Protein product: CASSLRRGTNTGELFF.

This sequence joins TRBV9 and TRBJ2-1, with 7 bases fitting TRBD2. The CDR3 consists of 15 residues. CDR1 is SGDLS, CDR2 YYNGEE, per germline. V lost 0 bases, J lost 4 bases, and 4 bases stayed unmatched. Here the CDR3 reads CASSVAAGDYNEQFF. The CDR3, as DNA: TGTGCCAGCAGCGTAGCGGCGGGAGATTACAATGAGCAGTTCTTC.

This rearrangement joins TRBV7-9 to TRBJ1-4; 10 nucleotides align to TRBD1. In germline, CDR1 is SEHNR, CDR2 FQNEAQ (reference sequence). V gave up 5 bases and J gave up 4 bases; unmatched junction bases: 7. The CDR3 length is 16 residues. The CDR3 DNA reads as TGTGCCAGCAGCCCTACGACAGGGGGCGATAATGAAAAACTGTTTTTT. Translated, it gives CASSPTTGGDNEKLFF.

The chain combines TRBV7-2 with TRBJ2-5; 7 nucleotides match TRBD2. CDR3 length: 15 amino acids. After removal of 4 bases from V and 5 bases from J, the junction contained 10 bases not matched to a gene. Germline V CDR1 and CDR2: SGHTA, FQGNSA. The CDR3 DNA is TGTGCCAGCAGCTCGCCAGCGGGGAGGCCGGAGACCCAGTACTTC. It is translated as CASSSPAGRPETQYF.

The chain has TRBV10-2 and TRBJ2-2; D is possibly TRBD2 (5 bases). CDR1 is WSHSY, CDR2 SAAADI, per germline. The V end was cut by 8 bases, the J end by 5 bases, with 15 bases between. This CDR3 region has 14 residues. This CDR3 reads CASRGFLRTGELFF. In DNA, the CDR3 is TGCGCCAGCCGAGGGTTTTTGAGGACCGGGGAGCTGTTTTTT.

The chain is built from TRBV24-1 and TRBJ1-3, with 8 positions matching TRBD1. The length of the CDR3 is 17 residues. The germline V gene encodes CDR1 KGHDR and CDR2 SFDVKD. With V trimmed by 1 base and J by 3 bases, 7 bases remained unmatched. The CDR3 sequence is CATSDLNGQGFGNTIYF. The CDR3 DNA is TGTGCCACCAGTGATTTAAATGGACAGGGTTTTGGAAACACCATATATTTT.